These T cell receptor beta chains were read from a single sample in a study of regulatory T cells in long-lasting Graves disease. TCRdb reprocessed the multiplex PCR reads with MiXCR, giving one entry per CDR3 protein. This sample carries some 450,000 distinct CDR3 sequences, about 16% of them seen once, and the ten largest clones take around 10%. The same data also went into a second study, on T cells in Graves' hyperthyroidism and ophthalmopathy.

Sample: peripheral blood mononuclear cells (PBMCs), taken at new diagnosis, from a patient treated with antithyroid drugs. These receptors were taken from a woman in her 30s with Graves disease. Both conserved end residues are part of each CDR3. D genes are given only for firm matches. Where a row states a size, it is once, few, many or the class of an expanded clone; other rows omit it.

>TRBJ1-6|NA|TRBD1|TRBV4-1
CASSQGQGPMAPLHF
TGCGCCAGCAGCCAAGGACAGGGACCTATGGCACCCCTCCACTTT
>TRBJ2-7|few|TRBD2|TRBV5-1
CASSSGADEQYF
TGCGCCAGCAGTAGCGGGGCGGATGAGCAGTACTTC
>TRBJ2-7|NA|NA|TRBV15
CATSRDQFTNLYF
TGTGCCACCAGCAGAGATCAGTTTACCAATCTGTACTTC
>TRBJ1-5|many|TRBD1|TRBV15
CATSREVDREQPQHF
TGTGCCACCAGCAGAGAAGTGGACAGGGAGCAGCCCCAGCATTTT
>TRBJ2-2|few|TRBD2|TRBV7-9
CASSLRAGGPEDTGELFF
TGTGCCAGCAGCTTAAGAGCGGGAGGGCCCGAGGACACCGGGGAGCTGTTTTTT
>TRBJ2-5|NA|NA|TRBV5-1
CASSYQGTQCF
TGCGCCAGCAGCTACCAAGGGACCCAGTGCTTC
>TRBJ2-7|few|NA|TRBV6-1
CASDRLGYEQYF
TGTGCCAGCGACAGGTTAGGTTACGAGCAGTACTTC
>TRBJ2-1|few|NA|TRBV9
CASSASGNSDEQFF
TGTGCCAGCAGCGCTTCAGGGAATAGCGATGAGCAGTTCTTC
>TRBJ1-2|many|NA|TRBV10-3
CATHTDGYTF
TGTGCCACCCATACGGATGGCTACACCTTC
>TRBJ1-5|many|TRBD1|TRBV12-3/TRBV12-4
CASSRRFDRGYQPQHF
TGTGCCAGCAGCCGACGCTTCGACAGGGGGTATCAGCCCCAGCATTTT
>TRBJ1-1|NA|TRBD1|TRBV20-1
CSALGQGPVMNTEAFF
TGCAGTGCTCTCGGACAGGGGCCAGTTATGAACACTGAAGCTTTCTTT
>TRBJ1-4|many|TRBD1|TRBV15
CATSRQGAEEKLFF
TGTGCCACCAGCCGACAGGGGGCTGAGGAAAAACTGTTTTTT
>TRBJ1-1|many|TRBD1|TRBV5-1
CASSSGPGGSTEAFF
TGCGCCAGCAGCTCGGGGCCAGGGGGGAGCACTGAAGCTTTCTTT
>TRBJ2-7|few|TRBD1|TRBV19
CASRPTGQGTYEQYF
TGTGCCAGTAGGCCTACGGGACAGGGAACCTACGAGCAGTACTTC
>TRBJ1-3|many|NA|TRBV11-2
CASSNEYRKISGNTIYF
TGTGCCAGCAGTAATGAGTACAGGAAAATCTCTGGAAACACCATATATTTT
>TRBJ1-6|many|NA|TRBV7-9
CASSHWRGLDSPLHF
TGTGCCAGCAGCCACTGGAGGGGCCTCGATTCACCCCTCCACTTT
>TRBJ2-3|many|TRBD1|TRBV20-1
CSARDRGLTDTQYF
TGCAGTGCTAGGGACAGGGGGCTCACAGATACGCAGTATTTT
>TRBJ2-1|NA|NA|TRBV19
CASSLARTGNEQFF
TGTGCCAGTAGTTTGGCTAGGACTGGCAATGAGCAGTTCTTC
>TRBJ2-3|few|NA|TRBV24-1
CATSDADEEAQYF
TGTGCCACCAGTGACGCCGACGAGGAAGCGCAGTATTTT